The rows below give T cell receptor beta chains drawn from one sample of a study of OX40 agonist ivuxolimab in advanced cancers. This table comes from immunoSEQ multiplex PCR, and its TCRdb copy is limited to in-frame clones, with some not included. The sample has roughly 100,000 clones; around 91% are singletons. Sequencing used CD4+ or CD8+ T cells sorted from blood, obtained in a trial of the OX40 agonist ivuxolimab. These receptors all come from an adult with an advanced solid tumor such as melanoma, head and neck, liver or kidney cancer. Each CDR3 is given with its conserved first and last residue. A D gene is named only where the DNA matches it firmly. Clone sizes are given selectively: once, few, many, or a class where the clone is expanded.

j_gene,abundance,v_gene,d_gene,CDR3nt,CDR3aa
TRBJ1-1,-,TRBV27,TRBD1,TGTGCCAGCACCGCCCGACAGGGCTGGCGAACTGAAGCTTTCTTT,CASTARQGWRTEAFF
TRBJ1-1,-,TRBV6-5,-,TGTGCCAGCAGTTACTCGGGTGAAGCTTTCTTT,CASSYSGEAFF
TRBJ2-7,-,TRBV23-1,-,TGCGCCAGCAGTCAATCGCCCCAGGGTTGTCCCTACGAGCAGTACTTC,CASSQSPQGCPYEQYF
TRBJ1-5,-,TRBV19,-,TGTGCCAGCGATAGTTTCAATCAGCCCCAGCATTTT,CASDSFNQPQHF
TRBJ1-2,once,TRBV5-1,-,TGCGCCAGCAGCTTGGCCGTAAGAGGGGTCGGGGGCTACACCTTC,CASSLAVRGVGGYTF
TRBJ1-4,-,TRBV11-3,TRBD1,TGTGCCAGCAGCTCACACCGGGACAGGGGTTATGAAAAACTGTTTTTT,CASSSHRDRGYEKLFF
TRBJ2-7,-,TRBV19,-,TGTGCCAGCCAGGCCAGGAGTTCCTACGAGCAGTACTTC,CASQARSSYEQYF
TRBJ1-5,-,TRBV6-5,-,TGTGCCAGCAAATTAGGATCGGGGGGCAATCAGCCCCAGCATTTT,CASKLGSGGNQPQHF
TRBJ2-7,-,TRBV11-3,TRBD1,TGTGCCAGCAGCTTAGCCGGGACAGGGAGCGAGCAGTACTTC,CASSLAGTGSEQYF
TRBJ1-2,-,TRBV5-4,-,TGTGCCAGCAGCTTGGAACAGGGACCCAACTATGGCTACACCTTC,CASSLEQGPNYGYTF
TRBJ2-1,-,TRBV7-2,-,TGTGCCAGCAGCTTAGACCAGGGTGCCTACAATGAGCAGTTCTTC,CASSLDQGAYNEQFF
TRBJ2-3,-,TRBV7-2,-,TGTGCCAGCAGCTTAACAGATACGCAGTATTTT,CASSLTDTQYF
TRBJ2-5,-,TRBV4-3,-,TGCGCCAGCAGCCAAGATTTACAGGGAGAGACCCAGTACTTC,CASSQDLQGETQYF
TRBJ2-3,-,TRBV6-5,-,TGTGCCAGCAGTTACAGCGGGGAGGGGGGAGATACGCAGTATTTT,CASSYSGEGGDTQYF
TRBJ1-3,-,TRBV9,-,TGTGCCAGCAGCGTACAGGACAGCTCTGGAAACACCATATATTTT,CASSVQDSSGNTIYF
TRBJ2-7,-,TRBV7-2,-,TGTGCCAGCAGCTTATCCTATGGAGGCTTCTACGAGCAGTACTTC,CASSLSYGGFYEQYF
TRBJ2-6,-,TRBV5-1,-,TGCGCCAGCAGCTTGTTCCGCGCTGGGGCCAACGTCCTGACTTTC,CASSLFRAGANVLTF
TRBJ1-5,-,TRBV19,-,TGTGCCAGTAAGGGCCAGGCGAGAGGCGTTCAGCCCCAGCATTTT,CASKGQARGVQPQHF
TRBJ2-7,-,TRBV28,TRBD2,TGTGCCAGCAGCGTTGGGACCGGGACTAGCTACGAGCAGTACTTC,CASSVGTGTSYEQYF
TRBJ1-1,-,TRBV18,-,TGTGCCAGCTCACCTATATTGGACACTGAAGCTTTCTTT,CASSPILDTEAFF
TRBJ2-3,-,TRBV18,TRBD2,TGTGCCAGCTCACCACCGTGGCTGGGACTAGCGGGAGTACCCCCCACAGATACGCAGTATTTT,CASSPPWLGLAGVPPTDTQYF
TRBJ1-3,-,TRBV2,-,TGTGCCAGCAGTGGCGGGGTTATCGCTGGAAACACCATATATTTT,CASSGGVIAGNTIYF
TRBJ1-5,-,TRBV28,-,TGTGCCAGCAGTTTGAGAGTCGGGACGGTAAACAATCAGCCCCAGCATTTT,CASSLRVGTVNNQPQHF
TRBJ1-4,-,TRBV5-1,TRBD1,TGCGCCAGCAGCTTTCCCTCAGGGGGGGGGCAGGAAAAACTGTTTTTT,CASSFPSGGGQEKLFF
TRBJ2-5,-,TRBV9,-,TGTGCCAGCAGCCCCAGGGTAGCATGGGAGACCCAGTACTTC,CASSPRVAWETQYF
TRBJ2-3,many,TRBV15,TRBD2,TGTGCCACCAGCAGAGTGGCTAGCGGGAGCCCCACAGATACGCAGTATTTT,CATSRVASGSPTDTQYF
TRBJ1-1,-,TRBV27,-,TGTGCCAGCACGGCCAGGGGACGCACTGAAGCTTTCTTT,CASTARGRTEAFF
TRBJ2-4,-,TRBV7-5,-,TGTGCCAGAAGCCGACTAGCGGGAGGGAACATTCAGTACTTC,CARSRLAGGNIQYF
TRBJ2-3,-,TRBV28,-,TGTGCCAGCAGTTTAAGGGGTCCGATTACAGATACGCAGTATTTT,CASSLRGPITDTQYF
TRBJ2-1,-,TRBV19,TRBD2,TGTGCCAGTAGTATAGTTCTCTCTAGCGGGCACTACAATGAGCAGTTCTTC,CASSIVLSSGHYNEQFF
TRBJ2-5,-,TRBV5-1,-,TGCGCCAGCAGCTCGGGACCGGAAGAGACCCAGTACTTC,CASSSGPEETQYF
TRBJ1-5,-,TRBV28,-,TGTGCCAGCAGTTCGCAGGGACACTATAGCAATCAGCCCCAGCATTTT,CASSSQGHYSNQPQHF
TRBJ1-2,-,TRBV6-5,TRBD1,TGTGCCGTAAAAAGAGGGACAGCTTATGGCTACACCTTC,CAVKRGTAYGYTF
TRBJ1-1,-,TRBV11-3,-,TGTGCCAGCAGCTTTAGGGGTGAAGCTTTCTTT,CASSFRGEAFF
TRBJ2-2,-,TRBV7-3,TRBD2,TGTGCCAGCAGCTTACTAGCGGGGGACACCGGGGAGCTGTTTTTT,CASSLLAGDTGELFF
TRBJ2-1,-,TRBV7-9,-,TGTGCCAGCACCTCCAGGGCTGGGTACAATGAGCAGTTCTTC,CASTSRAGYNEQFF
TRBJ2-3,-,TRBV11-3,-,TGTGCCAGCAGCTTAGATTGGCGGAGGACGGATACGCAGTATTTT,CASSLDWRRTDTQYF